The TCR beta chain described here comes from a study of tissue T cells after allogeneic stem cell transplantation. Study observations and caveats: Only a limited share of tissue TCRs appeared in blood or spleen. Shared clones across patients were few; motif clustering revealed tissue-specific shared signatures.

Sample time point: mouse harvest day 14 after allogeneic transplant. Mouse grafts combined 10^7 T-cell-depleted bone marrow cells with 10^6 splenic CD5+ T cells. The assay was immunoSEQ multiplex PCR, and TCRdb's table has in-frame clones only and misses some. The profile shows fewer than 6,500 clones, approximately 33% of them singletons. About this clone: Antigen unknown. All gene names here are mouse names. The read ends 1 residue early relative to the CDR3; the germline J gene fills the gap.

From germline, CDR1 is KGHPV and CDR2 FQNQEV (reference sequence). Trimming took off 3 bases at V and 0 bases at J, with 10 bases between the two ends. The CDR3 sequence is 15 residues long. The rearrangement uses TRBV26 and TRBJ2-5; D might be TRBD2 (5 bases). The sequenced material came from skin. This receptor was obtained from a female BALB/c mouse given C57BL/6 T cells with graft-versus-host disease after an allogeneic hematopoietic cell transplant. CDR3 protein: CASSLLGINQDTQYF. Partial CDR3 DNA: TGTGCCAGCAGTCTTTTGGGGATTAACCAAGACACCCAGTAC. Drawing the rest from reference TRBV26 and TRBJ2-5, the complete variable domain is NSKVIQTPRYLVKGQGQKAKMRCIPEKGHPVVFWYQQNKNNEFKFLINFQNQEVLQQIDMTEKRFSAECPSNSPCSLEIQSSEAGDSALYLCASSLLGINQDTQYFGPGTRLLVL.